The rows below give T cell receptor beta chains drawn from one sample of a study of human thymus T cells. Profiled with immunoSEQ multiplex PCR; TCRdb holds only in-frame clones, not every one. This table holds approximately 46,000 clones, roughly 94% found once. Sequenced: blood. These receptors came from a girl in the first two years of life with a congenital heart defect but otherwise immunologically healthy. The conserved cysteine and the conserved F or W are not part of the CDR3 here.

v_gene: TRBV5-1; j_gene: TRBJ2-7; len: 12; CDR3aa: ASSLASADYEQY
v_gene: TRBV12-5; j_gene: TRBJ1-1; len: 10; CDR3aa: ASGLVNTEAF
v_gene: TRBV11-1; j_gene: TRBJ2-7; len: 14; CDR3aa: ASSLEGDRFGGEQY
v_gene: TRBV7-3; j_gene: TRBJ2-7; len: 10; CDR3aa: ASSPQTLEQY
v_gene: TRBV7-2; j_gene: TRBJ2-1; len: 15; CDR3aa: ASSSLGRGLVGNEQF
v_gene: TRBV28; j_gene: TRBJ2-3; len: 13; CDR3aa: ASSLPGGPTDTQY
v_gene: TRBV19; j_gene: TRBJ2-1; len: 11; CDR3aa: ASTAGGYNEQF
v_gene: TRBV30; j_gene: TRBJ1-1; len: 10; CDR3aa: AQTGYNTEAF
v_gene: TRBV20-1; j_gene: TRBJ2-7; len: 9; CDR3aa: SVQPIYEQY
v_gene: TRBV7-2; j_gene: TRBJ2-2; len: 9; CDR3aa: ASSFTGELF
v_gene: TRBV5-1; j_gene: TRBJ1-4; len: 12; CDR3aa: ASSLVGGGEKLF
v_gene: TRBV11-2; j_gene: TRBJ2-5; len: 13; CDR3aa: ASSFPRLAGETQY
v_gene: TRBV18; j_gene: TRBJ2-2; len: 16; CDR3aa: ASSPVYRTSPNTGELF
v_gene: TRBV18; j_gene: TRBJ2-2; len: 16; CDR3aa: ASSPRLAGGLNTGELF